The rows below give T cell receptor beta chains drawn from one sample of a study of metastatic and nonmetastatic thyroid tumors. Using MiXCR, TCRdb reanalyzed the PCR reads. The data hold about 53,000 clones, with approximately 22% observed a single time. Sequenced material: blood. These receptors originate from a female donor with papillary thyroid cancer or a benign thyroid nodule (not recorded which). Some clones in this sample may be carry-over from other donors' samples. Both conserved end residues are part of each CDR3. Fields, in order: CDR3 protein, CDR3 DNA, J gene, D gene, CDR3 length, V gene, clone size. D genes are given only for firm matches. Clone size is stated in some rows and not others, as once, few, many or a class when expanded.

CDR3: CSARDPGNSGEQYF; DNA: TGCAGTGCTAGAGATCCAGGGAACAGCGGCGAGCAGTACTTC; J: TRBJ2-7; D: -; length: 14; V: TRBV20-1; size: many
CDR3: CASSSTILAGSTGELFF; DNA: TGCGCCAGCAGTTCTACCATTCTAGCGGGCTCCACCGGGGAGCTGTTTTTT; J: TRBJ2-2; D: TRBD2; length: 17; V: TRBV5-1; size: medium-sized
CDR3: CASSGSPTGELFF; DNA: TGTGCCAGCTCGGGCAGCCCCACCGGGGAGCTGTTTTTT; J: TRBJ2-2; D: -; length: 13; V: TRBV7-2; size: many
CDR3: CSSFWTDTQYF; DNA: TGCAGCTCGTTCTGGACAGATACGCAGTATTTT; J: TRBJ2-3; D: -; length: 11; V: TRBV29-1; size: many
CDR3: CASSARVVHYF; DNA: TGTGCCAGCAGTGCCCGTGTTGTGCACTACTTC; J: TRBJ2-7; D: -; length: 11; V: TRBV12-3/TRBV12-4; size: few
CDR3: CARSLGRLAKTGSMDTQYF; DNA: TGTGCCAGAAGTTTGGGGCGGCTAGCTAAAACAGGGAGCATGGATACGCAGTATTTT; J: TRBJ2-3; D: -; length: 19; V: TRBV12-3/TRBV12-4; size: -
CDR3: CASRATGDVEKLFF; DNA: TGTGCCAGCAGAGCTACAGGGGATGTTGAAAAACTGTTTTTT; J: TRBJ1-4; D: TRBD1; length: 14; V: TRBV14; size: many
CDR3: CASSYREGGNTIYF; DNA: TGTGCCAGCAGCTACCGGGAGGGAGGAAACACCATATATTTT; J: TRBJ1-3; D: -; length: 14; V: TRBV7-2; size: many
CDR3: CATKSPMNTEAFF; DNA: TGTGCCACCAAATCTCCTATGAACACTGAAGCTTTCTTT; J: TRBJ1-1; D: -; length: 13; V: TRBV15; size: many
CDR3: CASSTPPTDTQYF; DNA: TGTGCCAGTAGTACGCCTCCCACAGATACGCAGTATTTT; J: TRBJ2-3; D: -; length: 13; V: TRBV19; size: many